The 13 T cell receptor beta chains reported below all come from one sample, sequenced in a study of shared clonotypes between healthy human individuals (dated by TCRdb to 2019 to 2021). Libraries were built with the immunoSEQ multiplex PCR assay. The source is immuneACCESS, and TCRdb retained only in-frame sequences with V and J called. Part of the clones is not carried over; for the studies checked, unresolved V genes explain less than half of this, and the remainder is unexplained. The sample table holds around 2.1 million clones, of which 95% were seen once. 0.13% of the sample lies in the top ten. The sample comprised naive CD4+ T cells sorted from blood. Explained via the paper, the cell subset or site label denotes: CD45RA+ positively selected. These receptor sequences come from a man younger than 30 in good health.

This clone was seen a few times. The chain is built from TRBV19 and TRBJ1-2; the D is unclear. Trimming took off 5 bases at V and 2 bases at J, with 9 bases between the two ends. This CDR3 has 13 amino acids. Germline CDR1 and CDR2: LNHDA and SQIVND (reference sequence). In nucleotides, the CDR3 is TGTGCCAGTAGTGATATAGCGAACTATGGCTACACCTTC. This encodes CASSDIANYGYTF.

This chain connects TRBV18 to TRBJ2-3; the D gene could be TRBD1 or TRBD2 (6 bases each). Germline V CDR1 and CDR2: KGHSH, LQKENI. V was clipped by 10 bases and J by 4 bases, with 18 bases between them. This CDR3 has 14 residues. The CDR3 loop reads CATQALGGADTQYF. CDR3 bases: TGTGCCACACAAGCCCTGGGGGGCGCAGATACGCAGTATTTT. Using reference TRBV18 and TRBJ2-3 for the parts outside the CDR3, the full variable domain is NAGVMQNPRHLVRRRGQEARLRCSPMKGHSHVYWYRQLPEEGLKFMVYLQKENIIDESGMPKERFSAEFPKEGPSILRIQQVVRGDSAAYFCATQALGGADTQYFGPGTRLTVL.

The chain combines TRBV7-4 with TRBJ2-2; 7 bases map to TRBD1. Per germline, CDR1 SGHVT and CDR2 SQSDAQ. V trimming: 2 bases; J trimming: 0 bases; junction bases outside the gene matches: 12. This CDR3 is built from 19 residues. The chain's CDR3 is CASSLQHRGGTANTGELFF. DNA for the CDR3: TGTGCCAGCAGCTTACAGCACAGGGGCGGAACCGCGAACACCGGGGAGCTGTTTTTT.

Notes on this clone: This CDR3 is also generated by other DNA sequences in the sample. The rearrangement joins TRBV4-3 to TRBJ1-1, with D perhaps TRBD1 (6 bases). The CDR3 extends over 13 amino acids. Looked up from germline, CDR1 is LGHNA and CDR2 is YSLEER. Between the trimmed V and J ends, which lost 0 bases and 5 bases, there was a span of 7 bases. CDR3 in amino acids: CASSQEGGTEAFF. The CDR3 nucleotides are TGCGCCAGCAGCCAAGAAGGGGGGACTGAAGCTTTCTTT.

The J gene is TRBJ1-3, the V gene TRBV4-1; D call uncertain. This CDR3 contains 14 residues. Trimming stripped 1 base from V and 10 bases from J, with 14 bases between. Germline lookup yields CDR1 MGHRA and CDR2 YSYEKL. CDR3 loop: CASSQGSFSTTIYF. In DNA, the CDR3 is TGCGCCAGCAGCCAAGGCAGTTTTTCTACTACCATATATTTT.

V and J are TRBV4-2 and TRBJ2-1, with D perhaps TRBD1 (5 bases). Trimming cost V 1 base and J 8 bases, with 9 bases left between them. The length of the CDR3 is 13 residues. The germline CDR1 and CDR2 sequences are LGHNA and YNFKEQ. CDR3 in DNA: TGTGCCAGCAGCCAAGGCGACAGAGATGAGCAGTTCTTC. The encoded protein is CASSQGDRDEQFF.

The CDR3 DNA reads as TGTGCCAGTTGGGCGGGGGGCGTCGAACTGGAGCAGTACTTC. Translated, it gives CASWAGGVELEQYF. The rearrangement links TRBV5-5 to TRBJ2-7, with TRBD2 matching over 8 bases. This CDR3 region has 14 residues. V lost 8 bases to trimming and J lost 7 bases; unmatched junction nucleotides: 14. CDR1 and CDR2 (germline): SGHKS, YYEKEE (reference sequence). Variable domain in full (rest from reference TRBV5-5 and TRBJ2-7): DAGVTQSPTHLIKTRGQQVTLRCSPISGHKSVSWYQQVLGQGPQFIFQYYEKEERGRGNFPDRFSARQFPNYSSELNVNALLLGDSALYLCASWAGGVELEQYFGPGTRLTVT.

This clone showed up just once. CDR3 sequence: CSARVWGAFF. CDR3 nucleotides: TGCAGTGCTAGGGTCTGGGGTGCTTTCTTT. The chain has TRBV20-1 and TRBJ1-1; no clear D. V lost 3 bases and J lost 11, with 10 bases in between. The germline V gene has CDR1 DFQATT and CDR2 SNEGSKA (reference sequence). This CDR3 has 10 residues.

This chain joins TRBV7-2 and TRBJ2-7; D assignment may be TRBD1 or TRBD2 (6 bases each). The CDR3 covers 16 residues. V was shortened by 4 bases and J by 4 bases, with 20 bases between the two germline ends. The V gene's germline CDR1 is SGHTA and CDR2 FQGNSA. The CDR3 DNA is TGTGCCAGCAGCTCCGTGCACGGGGGCCGGGGGTACGAGCAGTACTTC. Residues: CASSSVHGGRGYEQYF.

The CDR3 coding sequence is TGTGCCAGCAGCGCTGAGCCCCGATACGAGCAGTACTTC. Protein: CASSAEPRYEQYF. The V gene is TRBV7-2, the J gene TRBJ2-7, with unresolved D. Germline V CDR1 and CDR2: SGHTA, FQGNSA. The CDR3 extends over 13 amino acids. Trimming took 5 bases from V and 4 from J, leaving 12 bases between them.

The genes are TRBV7-2 and TRBJ2-7; D may be TRBD1 (6 bases). Germline V gene lookup returns CDR1 SGHTA and CDR2 FQGNSA. V was trimmed by 5 bases and J by 3 bases, leaving 14 bases between them. This CDR3 has 14 amino acids. In DNA, the CDR3 is TGTGCCAGCAGCAGGTCAGGGGACGGCTACGAGCAGTACTTC. Translation gives CASSRSGDGYEQYF. Full variable domain (missing parts from reference TRBV7-2 and TRBJ2-7): GAGVSQSPSNKVTEKGKDVELRCDPISGHTALYWYRQSLGQGLEFLIYFQGNSAPDKSGLPSDRFSAERTGGSVSTLTIQRTQQEDSAVYLCASSRSGDGYEQYFGPGTRLTVT.

The V gene is TRBV4-1, the J gene TRBJ2-7, with a weak D call TRBD2 (6 bases). This CDR3 spans 12 amino acids. V was shortened by 4 bases and J by 6 bases, with 10 bases between the two germline ends. Germline loops: CDR1 MGHRA, CDR2 YSYEKL. The chain's CDR3 is CASSRTGVEQYF. CDR3 DNA sequence: TGCGCCAGCAGCCGGACGGGAGTCGAGCAGTACTTC.

This rearrangement joins TRBV6-1 to TRBJ2-1; either TRBD1 or TRBD2 may fit D (6 bases each). This CDR3 has 15 residues. Trimming removed 8 bases at V and 0 bases at J, with 14 bases between. Germline CDR1 reads MNHNS; CDR2 reads SASEGT. The CDR3 DNA reads TGTGCCAGCCGGGGGCTCTCAAGCTCCTACAATGAGCAGTTCTTC. Protein product: CASRGLSSSYNEQFF.